This T cell receptor (beta chain) was captured in a study of regulatory T cells in long-lasting Graves disease. Losses at the gene ends were 0 bases for V and 7 bases for J; bases not matched to a gene: 10. CDR1 and CDR2 (germline): DFQATT, SNEGSKA (reference sequence). The CDR3 runs 16 residues. Libraries of TCR beta came from iRepertoire HTBI primers plus Arm-PCR of CDR3 regions. One entry per CDR3 protein results from TCRdb running MiXCR on the multiplex PCR reads. Of 360,000 or so distinct CDR3 sequences listed, around 11% are singletons. Many counts were recorded for this clonotype. Described time point: newly diagnosed GD, antithyroid drugs for less than 3 months. PBMC RNA served as the TCR library source. The same sample was also used in a study of T cells in Graves' hyperthyroidism and ophthalmopathy.

V and J are TRBV20-1 and TRBJ1-4; 8 bases agree with TRBD1. The TCR was taken from a woman aged 18 to 35 with Graves disease. The sequences come from peripheral blood mononuclear cells (PBMCs), collected at new diagnosis, from a patient treated with antithyroid drugs. The CDR3 region is CSARDRTGGRVEKLFF. The DNA of the CDR3 is TGCAGTGCTAGAGATCGTACAGGGGGGCGGGTTGAAAAACTGTTTTTT.